This T cell receptor (beta chain) was observed in a study of shared clonotypes between healthy human individuals. Whole-study results and caveats: Read depth was anticipated to influence clonotype sharing among donors.

Comments on this clone: The antigen is not known.

Every subset's genomic DNA went evenly onto several immunoSEQ plates. In the authors' workflow: From ImmunoSEQ came sequences covering only the junction and carrying no quality scores, so filtering differed. The data were produced by immunoSEQ multiplex PCR, yet TCRdb's version contains in-frame clones alone and is incomplete. For V, J and clone size, that table is used; D and trimming come from the DNA. This table has roughly 2,500,000 clones, roughly 93% appearing once. This CDR3 is 18 amino acids long. Germline V gene sequence: CDR1 PRHDT, CDR2 FYEKMQ (reference sequence). The trim removed 1 base at V and 5 bases at J, leaving 15 bases unmatched. Only Caucasian adults living in Nashville, Tennessee served as donors.

The genes are TRBV13 and TRBJ2-5; 8 nucleotides line up with TRBD2. This clonotype originated in a man aged 18 to 29 in good health. Some clones in this sample may be carry-over from other donors' samples. Sequencing input: naive CD4+ T cells from PBMCs. Regarding subset: CD45RA+ positively selected. The CDR3 loop reads CASSLAPSRAGGGETQYF. Here the CDR3 DNA reads TGTGCCAGCAGCTTAGCCCCGTCGCGTGCGGGAGGAGGTGAGACCCAGTACTTC.